This TCR beta chain comes out of a study of OX40 agonist ivuxolimab in advanced cancers. Across the whole study: At 0.01 to 10 mg/kg, ivuxolimab was administered intravenously to patients every 2 weeks.

Assay: immunoSEQ multiplex PCR; the TCRdb copy retains only in-frame clones and omits some. The sample lists 65,000 to 95,000 clones; 92% were seen once. Study-level findings and limits: More expanded clones were found, on average, in CD8+ than in CD4+ T cells. Those patients achieving a partial response at 0.1-3.0 mg/kg showed among the lowest clonal expansion.

Regarding this clone: Its antigen remains unknown.

Germline V CDR1 and CDR2: ENHRY, SYGVKD. Trimming removed 6 bases from V and 3 bases from J, with 11 bases in between. CDR3 size: 13 residues. Specimen: CD4+ or CD8+ T cells sorted from blood, collected in a trial of the OX40 agonist ivuxolimab. The chain recombines TRBV10-3 with TRBJ1-1, with a weak D call TRBD1 (5 bases). The sequence was obtained from an adult with an advanced solid tumor such as melanoma, head and neck, liver or kidney cancer. The CDR3 is CAISRDGDTEAFF. The DNA for the CDR3 is TGTGCCATCAGCCGGGACGGAGACACTGAAGCTTTCTTT.